One and the same sample provided the 8 T cell receptor beta chains below, sequenced in a study of blood T cell repertoires in COVID-19. Profiling relied on immunoSEQ multiplex PCR, and the TCRdb table lists in-frame clones only, not all of them. The table lists under 95,000 clones, approximately 80% of them singletons, with more than 2% in the top ten. Sequencing was done on a sample of peripheral blood. The receptors stem from a woman in her 70s with acute or convalescent COVID-19.

The chain combines TRBV12-5 with TRBJ2-1; 11 nucleotides match TRBD2. This CDR3 region has 15 residues. Trimming cost V 4 bases and J 8 bases; bases outside gene matches: 7. Germline V gives CDR1 LGHNT, CDR2 FRNRAP. CDR3 nucleotides: TGTGCTAGTGGTTGGCTAGCGGGGGGTTTCGATGAGCAGTTCTTC. Protein product: CASGWLAGGFDEQFF. The variable domain in full, completed from reference TRBV12-5 and TRBJ2-1, reads DARVTQTPRHKVTEMGQEVTMRCQPILGHNTVFWYRQTMMQGLELLAYFRNRAPLDDSGMPKDRFSAEMPDATLATLKIQPSEPRDSAVYFCASGWLAGGFDEQFFGPGTRLTVL.

This chain uses TRBV10-1 with TRBJ2-2, with TRBD1 as a possible D gene (5 bases). The V gene's germline CDR1 is WNHNN and CDR2 SYGVQD (reference sequence). Trimming removed 3 bases at V and 10 bases at J, with 9 bases between. This CDR3 is built from 12 residues. The CDR3 here is CASSEGVAELFF. The CDR3 DNA follows: TGCGCCAGCAGTGAAGGGGTGGCGGAGCTGTTTTTT.

A few counts support this clone. The chain is built from TRBV19 and TRBJ1-2; no clear D gene. V lost 3 bases and J lost 1, with 12 bases in between. Per germline, CDR1 LNHDA and CDR2 SQIVND (reference sequence). The CDR3 spans 15 residues. This chain's CDR3 is CASSIWEADNYGYTF. DNA for the CDR3: TGTGCCAGTAGTATCTGGGAAGCGGATAACTATGGCTACACCTTC.

The chain combines TRBV7-2 with TRBJ2-7, with 7 bases fitting TRBD1. Germline CDR1 and CDR2: SGHTA and FQGNSA. Trimming removed 4 bases from V and 4 bases from J; junction bases left unmatched: 4. This CDR3 spans 13 amino acids. The CDR3 DNA reads as TGTGCCAGCAGCTACGGGACAGCTTACGAGCAGTACTTC. This codes for CASSYGTAYEQYF.

The V call is TRBV11-2, the J call TRBJ1-2; D call uncertain. Germline lookup yields CDR1 SGHAT and CDR2 FQNNGV. The V end lost 8 bases, the J end lost 6 bases, and 13 bases lay between the germline ends. The CDR3 covers 12 residues. CDR3 protein: CASRLWSDGYTF. The DNA for the CDR3 is TGTGCCAGCCGACTGTGGAGCGATGGCTACACCTTC. Complete variable domain (other parts from reference TRBV11-2 and TRBJ1-2): EAGVAQSPRYKIIEKRQSVAFWCNPISGHATLYWYQQILGQGPKLLIQFQNNGVVDDSQLPKDRFSAERLKGVDSTLKIQPAKLEDSAVYLCASRLWSDGYTFGSGTRLTVV.

The rearrangement uses TRBV6-5 and TRBJ1-5; tentatively, D is TRBD1 (5 bases). V lost 5 bases and J lost 2, with 10 bases in between. Per germline, CDR1 MNHEY and CDR2 SVGAGI. This CDR3 contains 14 residues. For the CDR3, the DNA is TGTGCCAGCAGTACGGTACAGGGCAATCAGCCCCAGCATTTT. As protein: CASSTVQGNQPQHF.

The chain employs TRBV6-5 and TRBJ1-5; D gene unclear. The germline V and J ends were trimmed by 9 bases and 6 bases, with 6 bases remaining between them. Germline V lookup: CDR1 MNHEY, CDR2 SVGAGI. The CDR3 is made up of 10 amino acids. The CDR3 coding sequence is TGTGCCAGAAGAGGTCAGCCCCAGCATTTT. This sequence encodes CARRGQPQHF.

V and J are TRBV11-3 and TRBJ2-2; D may be TRBD1 (5 bases). V lost 3 bases and J lost 5, with 10 bases in between. The CDR3 is made up of 14 amino acids. CDR1 is SGHNT, CDR2 YENEEA, per germline. The CDR3 is CASSFTGITGELFF. CDR3 in DNA: TGTGCCAGCAGCTTCACAGGAATAACCGGGGAGCTGTTTTTT.